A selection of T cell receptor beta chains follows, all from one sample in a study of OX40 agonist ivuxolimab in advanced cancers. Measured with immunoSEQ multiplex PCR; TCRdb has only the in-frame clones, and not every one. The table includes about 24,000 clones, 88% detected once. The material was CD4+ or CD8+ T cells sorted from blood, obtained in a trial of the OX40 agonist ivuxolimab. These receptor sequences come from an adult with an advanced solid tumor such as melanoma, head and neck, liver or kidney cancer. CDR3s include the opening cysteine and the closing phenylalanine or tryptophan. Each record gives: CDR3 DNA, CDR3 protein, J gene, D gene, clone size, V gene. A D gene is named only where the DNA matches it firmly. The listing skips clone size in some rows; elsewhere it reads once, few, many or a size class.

TGTGCCAGCCGAAAGGGGATGTTAAACACCATATATTTT CASRKGMLNTIYF TRBJ1-3 . . TRBV16
TGCGCCAGCAGCCAAGGTCATCAGGGGGCGGCAGATACGCAGTATTTT CASSQGHQGAADTQYF TRBJ2-3 TRBD1 . TRBV4-1
TGCGCCAGCAGCTTCTCCGGAAATCAGCCCCAGCATTTT CASSFSGNQPQHF TRBJ1-5 . . TRBV5-1
TGTGCCAGCAGCCCGGGACAGCCCGGCCGTACTGAAGCTTTCTTT CASSPGQPGRTEAFF TRBJ1-1 TRBD1 once TRBV7-2
TGTGCCAGCAGCTTAGGGAACAGGGGAAATGAGCAGTTCTTC CASSLGNRGNEQFF TRBJ2-1 TRBD1 . TRBV7-9
TGCGCCAGCCTTTCGACCGGAGGGGAGACCCAGTACTTC CASLSTGGETQYF TRBJ2-5 . . TRBV23-1
TGTGCCACCAGCCCTCAAGGGGCGGGGATATACGAGCAGTACTTC CATSPQGAGIYEQYF TRBJ2-7 . . TRBV15
TGTGCCACCGGACAGGGAGCCTACGAGCAGTACTTT CATGQGAYEQYF TRBJ2-7 TRBD1 . TRBV28
TGCGCCAGCAGCCAAGTTGGCCTAGCGGGAGGGTACGAGCAGTACTTC CASSQVGLAGGYEQYF TRBJ2-7 TRBD2 . TRBV4-1
TGCGCCAGCAGTATAATTAACTCAGAGACCCAGTACTTC CASSIINSETQYF TRBJ2-5 . . TRBV5-1
TGTGCCTGGAGCCCTCCCATCGGGACTAGCAGTCTCTACGAGCAGTACTTC CAWSPPIGTSSLYEQYF TRBJ2-7 TRBD2 . TRBV30
TGTGCCAGCAGACAATCAAGCACAGATACGCAGTATTTT CASRQSSTDTQYF TRBJ2-3 . once TRBV28
TGTGCCAGCAGTACCCGAGAGGGCGACGAGCAGTACTTC CASSTREGDEQYF TRBJ2-7 . . TRBV21-1
TGTGCCAGCAGTTACTCCCAGGGCCGAGCTAATGAAAAACTGTTTTTT CASSYSQGRANEKLFF TRBJ1-4 . . TRBV6-5
TGTGCCAGCAGCTTGTCGGCCGGTACGCAGTATTTT CASSLSAGTQYF TRBJ2-3 . . TRBV5-8
TGTGCCTGGATGAGTTTTGGCGAGCAGTACTTC CAWMSFGEQYF TRBJ2-7 . medium-sized TRBV30
TGTGCCAGCAGTCCACAGGGGGCGGAGAGAGAGCAGTACTTC CASSPQGAEREQYF TRBJ2-7 TRBD1 . TRBV6-6
TGTGCTAGTGCTGTTAATCAGCCCCAGCATTTT CASAVNQPQHF TRBJ1-5 . . TRBV12-5
TGTGCCAGCGGAGGGGGGGGGACCTACAATGAGCAGTTCTTC CASGGGGTYNEQFF TRBJ2-1 . once TRBV6-5
TGTGCCAGCAGCTTAAGAGGGAGCCACAATGAGCAGTTCTTC CASSLRGSHNEQFF TRBJ2-1 . . TRBV7-3
TGTGCCAGCAGCCTTCGGACTAGCGGACCCTCAGATACGCAGTATTTT CASSLRTSGPSDTQYF TRBJ2-3 TRBD2 . TRBV7-9
TGTGCCAGCAGCCCAAAGCGGGAGAGCTCCTACAATGAGCAGTTCTTC CASSPKRESSYNEQFF TRBJ2-1 TRBD2 . TRBV2
TGCGCCAGCAGCTCTCCAGGGGTTGGGGGAGAGACCCAGTACTTC CASSSPGVGGETQYF TRBJ2-5 . . TRBV5-1
TGCGCCAGCAGCTCCAAGCCCCCGGGACTGGGGGAGACCCAGTACTTC CASSSKPPGLGETQYF TRBJ2-5 . few TRBV5-1
TGTGCCAGTAGTGGTCCGGGAGGGATGGACGAGCAGTACTTC CASSGPGGMDEQYF TRBJ2-7 TRBD2 . TRBV19
TGTGCCAGCTCACCATCTGCAGGGGGCACTGAAGCTTTCTTT CASSPSAGGTEAFF TRBJ1-1 TRBD1 . TRBV18